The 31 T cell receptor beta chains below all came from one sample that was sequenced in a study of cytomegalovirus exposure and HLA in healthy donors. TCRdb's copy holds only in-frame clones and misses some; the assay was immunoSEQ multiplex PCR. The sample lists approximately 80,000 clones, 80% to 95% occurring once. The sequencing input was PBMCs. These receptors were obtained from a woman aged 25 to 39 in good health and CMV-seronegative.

CDR3: CASRPTVTDTQYF. The DNA for the CDR3 is TGTGCCAGCAGGCCAACAGTGACAGATACGCAGTATTTT. V usage is TRBV28 and J usage is TRBJ2-3; the D is unclear. This CDR3 contains 13 residues. Trimming removed 6 bases from V and 3 bases from J, with 10 bases in between. Germline V gene lookup returns CDR1 MDHEN and CDR2 SYDVKM.

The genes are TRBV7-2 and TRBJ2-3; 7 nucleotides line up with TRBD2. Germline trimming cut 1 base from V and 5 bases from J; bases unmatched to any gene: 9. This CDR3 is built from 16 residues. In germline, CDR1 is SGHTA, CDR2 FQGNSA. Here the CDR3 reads CASSLGASGVGDTQYF. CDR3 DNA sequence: TGTGCCAGCAGCTTAGGGGCAAGCGGGGTGGGAGATACGCAGTATTTT. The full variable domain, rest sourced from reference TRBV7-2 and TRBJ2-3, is GAGVSQSPSNKVTEKGKDVELRCDPISGHTALYWYRQSLGQGLEFLIYFQGNSAPDKSGLPSDRFSAERTGGSVSTLTIQRTQQEDSAVYLCASSLGASGVGDTQYFGPGTRLTVL.

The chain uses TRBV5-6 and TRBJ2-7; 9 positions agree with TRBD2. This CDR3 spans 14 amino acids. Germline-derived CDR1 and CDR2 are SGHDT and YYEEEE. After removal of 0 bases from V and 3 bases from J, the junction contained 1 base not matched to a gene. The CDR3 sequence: CASSLVSGGYEQYF. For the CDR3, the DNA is TGTGCCAGCAGCTTGGTTAGCGGGGGCTACGAGCAGTACTTC.

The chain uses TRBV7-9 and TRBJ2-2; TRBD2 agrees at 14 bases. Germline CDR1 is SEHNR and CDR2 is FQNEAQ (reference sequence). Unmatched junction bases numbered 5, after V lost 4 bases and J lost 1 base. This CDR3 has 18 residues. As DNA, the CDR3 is TGTGCCAGCAGCTCCCCGACTAGCGGGAGGGGGAACACCGGGGAGCTGTTTTTT. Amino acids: CASSSPTSGRGNTGELFF. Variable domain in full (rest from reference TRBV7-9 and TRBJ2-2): DTGVSQNPRHKITKRGQNVTFRCDPISEHNRLYWYRQTLGQGPEFLTYFQNEAQLEKSRLLSDRFSAERPKGSFSTLEIQRTEQGDSAMYLCASSSPTSGRGNTGELFFGEGSRLTVL.

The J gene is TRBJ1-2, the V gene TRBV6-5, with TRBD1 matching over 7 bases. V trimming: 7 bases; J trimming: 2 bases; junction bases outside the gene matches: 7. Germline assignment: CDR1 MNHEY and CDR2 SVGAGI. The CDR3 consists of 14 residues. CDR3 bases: TGTGCCAGCACGCGGGACAGTATAAACTATGGCTACACCTTC. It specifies CASTRDSINYGYTF.

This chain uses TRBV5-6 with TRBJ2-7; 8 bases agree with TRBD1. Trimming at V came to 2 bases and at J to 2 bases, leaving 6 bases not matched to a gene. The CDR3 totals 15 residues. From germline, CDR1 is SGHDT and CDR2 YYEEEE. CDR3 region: CASSLPTGEAYEQYF. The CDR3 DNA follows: TGTGCCAGCAGCTTACCGACAGGGGAAGCCTACGAGCAGTACTTC.

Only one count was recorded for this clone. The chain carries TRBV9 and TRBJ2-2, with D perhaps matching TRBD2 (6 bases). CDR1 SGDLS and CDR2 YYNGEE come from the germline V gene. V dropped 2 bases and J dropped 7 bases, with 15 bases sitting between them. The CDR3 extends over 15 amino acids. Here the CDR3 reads CASSVASVGGGELFF. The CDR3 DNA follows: TGTGCCAGCAGCGTTGCTAGCGTGGGTGGCGGGGAGCTGTTTTTT.

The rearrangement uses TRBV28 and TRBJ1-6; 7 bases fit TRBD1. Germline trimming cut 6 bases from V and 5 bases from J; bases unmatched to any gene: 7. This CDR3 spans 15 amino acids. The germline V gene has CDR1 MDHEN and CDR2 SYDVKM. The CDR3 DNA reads TGTGCCAGCAGGTCCGGGACAGCCCATAATTCACCCCTCCACTTT. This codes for CASRSGTAHNSPLHF. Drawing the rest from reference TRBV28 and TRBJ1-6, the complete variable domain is DVKVTQSSRYLVKRTGEKVFLECVQDMDHENMFWYRQDPGLGLRLIYFSYDVKMKEKGDIPEGYSVSREKKERFSLILESASTNQTSMYLCASRSGTAHNSPLHFGNGTRLTVT.

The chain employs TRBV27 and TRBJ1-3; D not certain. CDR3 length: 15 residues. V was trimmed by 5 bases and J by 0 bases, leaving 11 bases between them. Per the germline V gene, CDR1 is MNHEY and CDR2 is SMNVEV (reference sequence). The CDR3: CASSLLGSSGNTIYF. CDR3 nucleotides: TGTGCCAGCAGTCTCCTTGGGAGCTCTGGAAACACCATATATTTT.

CDR3 in amino acids: CASSVTGPGTEAFF. Here the CDR3 DNA reads TGCGCCAGCAGCGTTACAGGACCGGGCACTGAAGCTTTCTTT. V usage is TRBV5-1 and J usage is TRBJ1-1; tentatively, D is TRBD1 (5 bases). Per the germline V gene, CDR1 is SGHRS and CDR2 is YFSETQ. The V end was cut by 4 bases, the J end by 4 bases, with 14 bases between. The CDR3 consists of 14 residues.

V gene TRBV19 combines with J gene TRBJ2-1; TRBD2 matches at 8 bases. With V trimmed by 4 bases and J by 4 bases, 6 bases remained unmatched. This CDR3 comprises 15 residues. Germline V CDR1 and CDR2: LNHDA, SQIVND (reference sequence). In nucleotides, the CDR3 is TGTGCCAGTAGTACCCGGGAGGGCTTGTACAATGAGCAGTTCTTC. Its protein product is CASSTREGLYNEQFF.

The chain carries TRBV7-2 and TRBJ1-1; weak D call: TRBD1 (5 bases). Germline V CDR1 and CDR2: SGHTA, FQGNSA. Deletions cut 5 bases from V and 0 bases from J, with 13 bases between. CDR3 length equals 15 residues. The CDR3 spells CASSRWTTMNTEAFF. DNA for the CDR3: TGTGCCAGCAGCCGCTGGACAACAATGAACACTGAAGCTTTCTTT.

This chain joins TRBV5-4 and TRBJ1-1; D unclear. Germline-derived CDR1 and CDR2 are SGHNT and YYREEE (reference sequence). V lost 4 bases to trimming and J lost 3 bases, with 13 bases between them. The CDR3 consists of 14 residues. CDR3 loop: CASSLSPRDTEAFF. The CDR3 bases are TGTGCCAGCAGCCTATCTCCCCGGGACACTGAAGCTTTCTTT.

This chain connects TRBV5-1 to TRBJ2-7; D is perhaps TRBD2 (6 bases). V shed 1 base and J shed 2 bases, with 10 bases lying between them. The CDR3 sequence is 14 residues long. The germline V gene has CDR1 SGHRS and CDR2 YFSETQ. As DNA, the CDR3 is TGCGCCAGCAGCTTGACGGGGGTACCCTACGAGCAGTACTTC. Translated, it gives CASSLTGVPYEQYF.

The CDR3 nucleotides read TGCGCCAGCAGCACATCCCGACAGGGCCCACTGAACACTGAAGCTTTCTTT. It translates to CASSTSRQGPLNTEAFF. V is TRBV5-1 and J is TRBJ1-1, with 7 bases matching TRBD1. CDR1 is SGHRS, CDR2 YFSETQ, per germline. V trimming: 4 bases; J trimming: 0 bases; junction bases outside the gene matches: 12. The CDR3 sequence is 17 residues long.

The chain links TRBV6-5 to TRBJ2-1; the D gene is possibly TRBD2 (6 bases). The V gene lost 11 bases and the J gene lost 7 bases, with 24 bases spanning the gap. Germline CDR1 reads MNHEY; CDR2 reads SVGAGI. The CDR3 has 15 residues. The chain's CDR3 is CAAHPIGGGRNEQFF. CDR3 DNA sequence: TGTGCCGCCCACCCAATCGGGGGAGGAAGGAATGAGCAGTTCTTC.

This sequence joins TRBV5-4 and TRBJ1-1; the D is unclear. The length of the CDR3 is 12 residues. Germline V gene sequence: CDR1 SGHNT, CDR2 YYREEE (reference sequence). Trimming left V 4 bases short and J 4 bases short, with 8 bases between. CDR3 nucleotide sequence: TGTGCCAGCAGCCTGGACGGCACTGAAGCTTTCTTT. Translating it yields CASSLDGTEAFF.

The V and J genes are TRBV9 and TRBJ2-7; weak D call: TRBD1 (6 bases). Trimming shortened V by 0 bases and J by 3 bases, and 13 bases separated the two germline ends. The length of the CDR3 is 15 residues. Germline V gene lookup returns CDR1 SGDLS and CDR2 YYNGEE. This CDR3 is CASSVGQGRNYEQYF. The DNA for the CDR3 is TGTGCCAGCAGCGTAGGGCAGGGGCGAAACTACGAGCAGTACTTC.

The CDR3 reads CASSSRDRVSTEAFF. For the CDR3, the DNA is TGTGCCAGCAGCTCCAGGGACAGGGTAAGCACTGAAGCTTTCTTT. V is TRBV5-4 and J is TRBJ1-1, with TRBD1 matching over 9 bases. Germline CDR1 is SGHNT and CDR2 is YYREEE (reference sequence). The CDR3 has 15 residues. J lost 4 bases, V lost 3 bases, and 7 bases had no gene match.

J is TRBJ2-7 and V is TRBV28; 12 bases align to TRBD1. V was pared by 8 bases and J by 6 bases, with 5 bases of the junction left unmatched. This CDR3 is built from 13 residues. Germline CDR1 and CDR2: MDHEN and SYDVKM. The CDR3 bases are TGTGCCAGCCTCCGGGACAGGGGGCTCGAGCAGTACTTC. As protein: CASLRDRGLEQYF.

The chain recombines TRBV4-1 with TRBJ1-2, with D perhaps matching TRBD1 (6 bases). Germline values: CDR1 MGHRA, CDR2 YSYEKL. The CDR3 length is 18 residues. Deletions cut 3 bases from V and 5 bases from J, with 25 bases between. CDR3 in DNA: TGCGCCAGCAGCCATCGCGGGGGGTTATCGGGACAAATATATGGCTACACCTTC. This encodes CASSHRGGLSGQIYGYTF.

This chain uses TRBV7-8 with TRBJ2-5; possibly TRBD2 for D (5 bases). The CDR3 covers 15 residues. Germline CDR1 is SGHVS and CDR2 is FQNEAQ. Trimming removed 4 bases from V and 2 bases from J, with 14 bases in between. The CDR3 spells CASSSRTRGQETQYF. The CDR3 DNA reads TGTGCCAGCAGCTCCCGGACCCGAGGGCAAGAGACCCAGTACTTC.

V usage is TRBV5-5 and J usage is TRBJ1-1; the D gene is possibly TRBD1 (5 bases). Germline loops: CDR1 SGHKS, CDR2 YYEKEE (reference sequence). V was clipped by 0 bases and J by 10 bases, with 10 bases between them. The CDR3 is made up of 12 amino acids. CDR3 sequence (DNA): TGTGCCAGCAGCTTGGATCGGGGGGGAGCTTTCTTT. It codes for CASSLDRGGAFF.

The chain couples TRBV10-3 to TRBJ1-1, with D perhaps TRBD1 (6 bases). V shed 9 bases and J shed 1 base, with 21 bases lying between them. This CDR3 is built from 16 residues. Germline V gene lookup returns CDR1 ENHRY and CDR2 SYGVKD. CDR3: CAIFPVIGQQNTEAFF. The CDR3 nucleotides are TGTGCCATTTTTCCCGTTATTGGACAGCAGAACACTGAAGCTTTCTTT.

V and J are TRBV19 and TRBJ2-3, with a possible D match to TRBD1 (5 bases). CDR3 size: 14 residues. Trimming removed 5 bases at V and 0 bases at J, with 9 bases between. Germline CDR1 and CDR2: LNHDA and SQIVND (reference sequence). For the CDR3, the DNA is TGTGCCAGTAGTTTGCAGGGTAGCACAGATACGCAGTATTTT. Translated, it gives CASSLQGSTDTQYF.

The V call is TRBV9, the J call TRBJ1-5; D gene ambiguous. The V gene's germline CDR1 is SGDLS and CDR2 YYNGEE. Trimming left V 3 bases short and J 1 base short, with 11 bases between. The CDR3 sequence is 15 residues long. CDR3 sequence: CASSARPGSNQPQHF. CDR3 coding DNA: TGTGCCAGCAGCGCCCGACCAGGCAGCAATCAGCCCCAGCATTTT.

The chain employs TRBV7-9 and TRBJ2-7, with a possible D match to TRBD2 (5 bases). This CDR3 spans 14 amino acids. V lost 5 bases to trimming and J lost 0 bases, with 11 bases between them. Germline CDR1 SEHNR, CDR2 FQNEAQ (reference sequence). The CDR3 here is CASSPDSSSYEQYF. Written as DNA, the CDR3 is TGTGCCAGCAGCCCGGACTCGAGCTCCTACGAGCAGTACTTC.

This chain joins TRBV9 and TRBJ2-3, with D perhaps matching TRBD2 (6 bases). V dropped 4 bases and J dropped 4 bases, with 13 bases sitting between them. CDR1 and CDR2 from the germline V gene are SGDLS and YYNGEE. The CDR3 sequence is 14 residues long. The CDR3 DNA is TGTGCCAGCAGCTCCTTACTAGCCCCAGATACGCAGTATTTT. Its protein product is CASSSLLAPDTQYF.

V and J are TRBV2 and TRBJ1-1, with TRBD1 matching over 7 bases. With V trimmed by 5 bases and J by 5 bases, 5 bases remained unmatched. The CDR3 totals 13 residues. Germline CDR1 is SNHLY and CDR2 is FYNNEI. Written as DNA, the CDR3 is TGTGCCAGCAGTCAGGGGGTAGAGACTGAAGCTTTCTTT. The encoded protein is CASSQGVETEAFF.

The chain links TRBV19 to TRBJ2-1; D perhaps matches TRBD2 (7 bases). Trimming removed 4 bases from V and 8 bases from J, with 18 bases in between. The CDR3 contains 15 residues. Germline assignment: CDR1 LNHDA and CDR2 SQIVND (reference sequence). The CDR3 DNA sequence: TGTGCCAGTAGTACGAGCGGGACAATCTGGGATGAGCAGTTCTTC. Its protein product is CASSTSGTIWDEQFF.

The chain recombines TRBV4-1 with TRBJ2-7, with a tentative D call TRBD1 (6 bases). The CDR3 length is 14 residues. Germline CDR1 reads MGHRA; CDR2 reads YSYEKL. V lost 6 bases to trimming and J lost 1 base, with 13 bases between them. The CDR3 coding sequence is TGCGCCAGCAGGGGACCGGGACATTCCTACGAGCAGTACTTC. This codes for CASRGPGHSYEQYF.